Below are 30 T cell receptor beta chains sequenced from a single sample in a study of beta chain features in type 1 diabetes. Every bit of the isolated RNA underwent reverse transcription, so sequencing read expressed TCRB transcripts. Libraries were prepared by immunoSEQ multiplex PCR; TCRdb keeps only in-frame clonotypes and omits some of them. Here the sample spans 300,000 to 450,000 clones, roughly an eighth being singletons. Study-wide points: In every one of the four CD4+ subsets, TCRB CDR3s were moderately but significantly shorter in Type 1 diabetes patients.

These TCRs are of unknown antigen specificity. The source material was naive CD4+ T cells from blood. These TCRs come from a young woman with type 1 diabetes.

CDR3 region: CASSLEQENTEAFF. The CDR3 nucleotides read TGCGCCAGCAGCTTGGAACAGGAGAACACTGAAGCTTTCTTT. This chain joins TRBV5-1 and TRBJ1-1, with D possibly being TRBD1 (5 bases). Germline V lookup: CDR1 SGHRS, CDR2 YFSETQ. The CDR3 is made up of 14 amino acids. V shed 0 bases and J shed 1 base, with 7 bases lying between them.

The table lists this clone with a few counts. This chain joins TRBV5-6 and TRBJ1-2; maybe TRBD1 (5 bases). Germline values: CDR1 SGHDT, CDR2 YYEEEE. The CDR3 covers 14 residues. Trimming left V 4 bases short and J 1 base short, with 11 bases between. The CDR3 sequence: CASSGAGYNYGYTF. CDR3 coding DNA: TGTGCCAGCAGCGGGGCCGGGTATAACTATGGCTACACCTTC.

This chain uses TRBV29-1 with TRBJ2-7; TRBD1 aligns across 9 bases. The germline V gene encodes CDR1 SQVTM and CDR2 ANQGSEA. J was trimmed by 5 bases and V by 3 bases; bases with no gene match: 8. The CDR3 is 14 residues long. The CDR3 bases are TGCAGCGTTGATGACAGGGGGTCGACCGACGAGCAGTACTTC. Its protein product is CSVDDRGSTDEQYF.

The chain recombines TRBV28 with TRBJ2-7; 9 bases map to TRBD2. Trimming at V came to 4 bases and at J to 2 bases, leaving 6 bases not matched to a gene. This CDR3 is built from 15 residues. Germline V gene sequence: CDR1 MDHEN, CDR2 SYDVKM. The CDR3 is CASSYASGMPYEQYF. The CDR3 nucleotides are TGTGCCAGCAGTTACGCTAGCGGGATGCCCTACGAGCAGTACTTC.

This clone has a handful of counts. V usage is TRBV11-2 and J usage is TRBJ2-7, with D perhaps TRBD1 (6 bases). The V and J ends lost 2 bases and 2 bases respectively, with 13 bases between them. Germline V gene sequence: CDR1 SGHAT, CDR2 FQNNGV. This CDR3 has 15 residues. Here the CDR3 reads CASSLWTALPYEQYF. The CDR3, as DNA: TGTGCCAGCAGCTTATGGACAGCCCTACCCTACGAGCAGTACTTC.

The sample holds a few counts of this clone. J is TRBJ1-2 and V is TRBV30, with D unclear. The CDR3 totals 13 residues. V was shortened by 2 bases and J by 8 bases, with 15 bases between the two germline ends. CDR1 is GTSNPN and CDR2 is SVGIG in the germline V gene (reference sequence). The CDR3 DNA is TGTGCCTGGAGTCGAACAGCCCCCCTCGGCTACACCTTC. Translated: CAWSRTAPLGYTF.

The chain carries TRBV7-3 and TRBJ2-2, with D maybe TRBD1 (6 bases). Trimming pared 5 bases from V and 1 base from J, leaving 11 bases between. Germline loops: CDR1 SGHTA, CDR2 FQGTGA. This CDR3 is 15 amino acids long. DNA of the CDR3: TGTGCCAGCAGCAACACGGACAGGAACACCGGGGAGCTGTTTTTT. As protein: CASSNTDRNTGELFF.

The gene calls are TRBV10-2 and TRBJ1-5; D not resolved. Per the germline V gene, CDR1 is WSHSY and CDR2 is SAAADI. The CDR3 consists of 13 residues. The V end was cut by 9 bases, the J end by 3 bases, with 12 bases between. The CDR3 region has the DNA TGCGCCAGTGATCCAGCGACCAATCAGCCCCAGCATTTT. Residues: CASDPATNQPQHF.

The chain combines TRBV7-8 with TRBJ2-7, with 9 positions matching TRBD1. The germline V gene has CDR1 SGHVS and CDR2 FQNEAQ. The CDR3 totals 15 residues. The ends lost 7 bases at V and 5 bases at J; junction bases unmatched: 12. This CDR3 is CASILLRDREHEQYF. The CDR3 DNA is TGTGCCAGCATCCTACTCCGGGACAGGGAGCACGAGCAGTACTTC.

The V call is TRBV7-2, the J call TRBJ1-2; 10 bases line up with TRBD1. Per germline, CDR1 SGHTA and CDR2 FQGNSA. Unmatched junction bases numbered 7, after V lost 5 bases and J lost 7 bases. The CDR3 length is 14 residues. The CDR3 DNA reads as TGTGCCAGCAGCCTCCGGGACAGGGGACGTGGCTACACCTTC. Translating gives CASSLRDRGRGYTF.

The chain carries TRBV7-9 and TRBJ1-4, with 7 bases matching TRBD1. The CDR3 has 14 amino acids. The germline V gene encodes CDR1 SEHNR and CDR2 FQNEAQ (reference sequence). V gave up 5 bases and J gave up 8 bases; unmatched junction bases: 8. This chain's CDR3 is CASSRQGAREKLFF. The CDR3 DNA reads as TGTGCCAGCAGCCGACAGGGAGCCCGGGAAAAACTGTTTTTT.

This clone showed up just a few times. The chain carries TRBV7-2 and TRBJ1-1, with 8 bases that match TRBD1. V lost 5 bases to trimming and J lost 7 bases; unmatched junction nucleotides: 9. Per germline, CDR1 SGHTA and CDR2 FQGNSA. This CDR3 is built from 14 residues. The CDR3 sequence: CASSRTGGSGEAFF. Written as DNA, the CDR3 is TGTGCCAGCAGCAGAACAGGGGGATCAGGTGAAGCTTTCTTT.

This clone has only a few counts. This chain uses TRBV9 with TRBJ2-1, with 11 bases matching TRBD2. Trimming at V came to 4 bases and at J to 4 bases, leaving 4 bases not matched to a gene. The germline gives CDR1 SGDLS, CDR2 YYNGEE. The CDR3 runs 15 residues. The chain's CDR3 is CASSSTSGMYNEQFF. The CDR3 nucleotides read TGTGCCAGCAGCTCGACTAGCGGGATGTACAATGAGCAGTTCTTC.

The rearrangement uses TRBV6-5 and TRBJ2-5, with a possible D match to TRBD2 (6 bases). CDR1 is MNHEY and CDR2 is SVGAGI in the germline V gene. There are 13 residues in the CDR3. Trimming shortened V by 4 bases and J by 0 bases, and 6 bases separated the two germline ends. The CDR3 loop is CASSSGDQETQYF. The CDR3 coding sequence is TGTGCCAGCAGTTCGGGGGACCAAGAGACCCAGTACTTC.

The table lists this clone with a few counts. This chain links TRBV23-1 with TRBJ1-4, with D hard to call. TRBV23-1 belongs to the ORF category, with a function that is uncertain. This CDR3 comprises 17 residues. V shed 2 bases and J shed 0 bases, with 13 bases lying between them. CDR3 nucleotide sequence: TGCGCCAGCAGTCAAGTTAGAACTTCCGCAACTAATGAAAAACTGTTTTTT. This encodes CASSQVRTSATNEKLFF.

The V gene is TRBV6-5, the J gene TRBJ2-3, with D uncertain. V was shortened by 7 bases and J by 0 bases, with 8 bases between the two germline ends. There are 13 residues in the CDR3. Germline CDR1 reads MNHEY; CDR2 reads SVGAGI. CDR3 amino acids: CASNYTSTDTQYF. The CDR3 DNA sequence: TGTGCCAGCAATTATACTAGCACAGATACGCAGTATTTT.

This CDR3 reads CAAQQRGGTDTQYF. The CDR3 DNA follows: TGTGCCGCCCAGCAGCGGGGGGGCACAGATACGCAGTATTTT. The J gene is TRBJ2-3, the V gene TRBV10-3; TRBD2 agrees at 9 bases. Germline V gives CDR1 ENHRY, CDR2 SYGVKD. V trimming: 11 bases; J trimming: 1 base; junction bases outside the gene matches: 7. CDR3 length: 14 amino acids.

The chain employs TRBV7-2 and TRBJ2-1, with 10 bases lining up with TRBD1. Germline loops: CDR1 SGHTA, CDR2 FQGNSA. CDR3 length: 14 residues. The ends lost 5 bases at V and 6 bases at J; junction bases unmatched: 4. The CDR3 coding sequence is TGTGCCAGCAGCAGTGGACAGGGGGGCAATGAGCAGTTCTTC. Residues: CASSSGQGGNEQFF.

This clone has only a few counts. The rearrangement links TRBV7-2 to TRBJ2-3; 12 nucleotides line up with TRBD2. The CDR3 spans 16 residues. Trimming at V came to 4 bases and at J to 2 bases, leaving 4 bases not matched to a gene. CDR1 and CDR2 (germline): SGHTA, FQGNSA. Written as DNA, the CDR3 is TGTGCCAGCAGCTCGGGACTAGCGGGCTTCACAGATACGCAGTATTTT. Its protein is CASSSGLAGFTDTQYF. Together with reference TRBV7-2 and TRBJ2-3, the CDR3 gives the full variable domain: GAGVSQSPSNKVTEKGKDVELRCDPISGHTALYWYRQSLGQGLEFLIYFQGNSAPDKSGLPSDRFSAERTGGSVSTLTIQRTQQEDSAVYLCASSSGLAGFTDTQYFGPGTRLTVL.

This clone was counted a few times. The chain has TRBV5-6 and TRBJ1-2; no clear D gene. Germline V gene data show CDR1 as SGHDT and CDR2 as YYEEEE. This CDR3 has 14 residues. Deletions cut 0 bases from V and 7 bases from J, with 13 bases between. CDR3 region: CASSLATASFGYTF. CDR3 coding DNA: TGTGCCAGCAGCTTGGCAACTGCCTCGTTTGGCTACACCTTC.

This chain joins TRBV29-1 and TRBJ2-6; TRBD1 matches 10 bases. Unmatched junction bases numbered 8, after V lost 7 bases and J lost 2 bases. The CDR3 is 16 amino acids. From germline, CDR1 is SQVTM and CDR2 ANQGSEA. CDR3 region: CSAVGTGVPGANVLTF. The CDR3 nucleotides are TGCAGCGCCGTAGGGACAGGGGTACCTGGGGCCAACGTCCTGACTTTC. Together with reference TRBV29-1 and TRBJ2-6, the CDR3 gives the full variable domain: SAVISQKPSRDICQRGTSLTIQCQVDSQVTMMFWYRQQPGQSLTLIATANQGSEATYESGFVIDKFPISRPNLTFSTLTVSNMSPEDSSIYLCSAVGTGVPGANVLTFGAGSRLTVL.

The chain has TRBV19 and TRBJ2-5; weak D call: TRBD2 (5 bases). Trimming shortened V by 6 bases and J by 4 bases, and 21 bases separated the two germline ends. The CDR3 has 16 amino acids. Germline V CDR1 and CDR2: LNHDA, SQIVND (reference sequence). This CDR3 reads CASRSPSGPMPETQYF. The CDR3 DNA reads TGTGCCAGTAGATCACCCAGCGGCCCTATGCCAGAGACCCAGTACTTC. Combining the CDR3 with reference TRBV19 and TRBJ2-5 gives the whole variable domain DGGITQSPKYLFRKEGQNVTLSCEQNLNHDAMYWYRQDPGQGLRLIYYSQIVNDFQKGDIAEGYSVSREKKESFPLTVTSAQKNPTAFYLCASRSPSGPMPETQYFGPGTRLLVL.

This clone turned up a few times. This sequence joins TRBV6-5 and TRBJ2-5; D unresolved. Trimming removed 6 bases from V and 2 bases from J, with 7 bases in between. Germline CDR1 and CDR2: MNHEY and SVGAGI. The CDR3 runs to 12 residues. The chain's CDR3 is CASRAAQETQYF. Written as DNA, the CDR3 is TGTGCCAGCAGGGCGGCGCAAGAGACCCAGTACTTC.

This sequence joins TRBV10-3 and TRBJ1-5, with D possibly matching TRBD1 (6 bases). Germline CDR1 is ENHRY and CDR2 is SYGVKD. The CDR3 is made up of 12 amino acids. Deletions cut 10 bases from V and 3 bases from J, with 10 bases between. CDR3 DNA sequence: TGTGCCACCAGACAGGTCAATCAGCCCCAGCATTTT. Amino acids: CATRQVNQPQHF.

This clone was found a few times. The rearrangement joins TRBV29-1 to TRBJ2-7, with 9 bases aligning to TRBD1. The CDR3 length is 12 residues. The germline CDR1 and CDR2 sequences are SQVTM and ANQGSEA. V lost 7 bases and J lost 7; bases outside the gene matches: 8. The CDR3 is CSGAGTGKEQYF. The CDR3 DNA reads TGCAGCGGTGCCGGGACAGGGAAGGAGCAGTACTTC.

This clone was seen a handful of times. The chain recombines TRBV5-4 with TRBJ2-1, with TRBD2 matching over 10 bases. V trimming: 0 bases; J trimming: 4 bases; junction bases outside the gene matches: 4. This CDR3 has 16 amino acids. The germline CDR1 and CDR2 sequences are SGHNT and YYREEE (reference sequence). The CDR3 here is CASSLVSSGSYNEQFF. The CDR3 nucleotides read TGTGCCAGCAGCTTGGTTTCTAGCGGGAGTTACAATGAGCAGTTCTTC.

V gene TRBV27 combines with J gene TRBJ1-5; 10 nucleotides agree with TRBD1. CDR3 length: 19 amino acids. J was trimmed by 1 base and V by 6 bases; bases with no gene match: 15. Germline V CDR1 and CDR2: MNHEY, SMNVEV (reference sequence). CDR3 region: CASSPTDWTGGLSNQPQHF. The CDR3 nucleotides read TGTGCCAGCAGCCCGACCGACTGGACAGGGGGATTGAGCAATCAGCCCCAGCATTTT.

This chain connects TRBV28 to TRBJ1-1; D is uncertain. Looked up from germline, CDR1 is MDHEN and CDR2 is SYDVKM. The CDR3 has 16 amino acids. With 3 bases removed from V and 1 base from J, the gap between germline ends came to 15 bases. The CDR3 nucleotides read TGTGCCAGCAGTTTGTACGGCTTGGGAGCGAACACTGAAGCTTTCTTT. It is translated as CASSLYGLGANTEAFF.

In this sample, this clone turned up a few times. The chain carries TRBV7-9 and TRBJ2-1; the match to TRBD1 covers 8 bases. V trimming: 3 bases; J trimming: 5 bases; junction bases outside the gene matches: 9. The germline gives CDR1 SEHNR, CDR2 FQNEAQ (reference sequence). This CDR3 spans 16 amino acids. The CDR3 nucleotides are TGTGCCAGCAGCTTTTACGGCAGGGGGCAGGACAATGAGCAGTTCTTC. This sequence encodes CASSFYGRGQDNEQFF.

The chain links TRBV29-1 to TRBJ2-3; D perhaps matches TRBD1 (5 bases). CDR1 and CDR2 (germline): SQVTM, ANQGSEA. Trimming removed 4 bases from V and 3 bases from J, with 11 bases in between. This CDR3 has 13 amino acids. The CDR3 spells CSVGQGFTDTQYF. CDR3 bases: TGCAGCGTTGGGCAGGGTTTTACAGATACGCAGTATTTT.